The clone carrying this T cell receptor beta chain was found many times. Its antigen remains unknown. Construction of the TCR beta libraries employed iRepertoire HTBI primers in conjunction with Arm-PCR of CDR3 regions. One entry per CDR3 protein, called by TCRdb with MiXCR from the multiplex PCR reads. The repertoire holds under 500,000 distinct CDR3 sequences, with under 25% as singletons. As to time point: persistent/refractory GD, antithyroid drugs over 5 years with positive TRAb. PBMC RNA served as the TCR library source. This sample was taken from a study of regulatory T cells in long-lasting Graves disease. The CDR3 totals 12 residues. Germline V gene sequence: CDR1 MNHEY, CDR2 SVGEGT. Trimming cost V 2 bases and J 5 bases, with 4 bases left between them. Notes on the study in general: Among the persistent patients, 2,741 public clonotypes were shared, more than the 850 to 1,000 shared among new patients. Persistent Graves' patients showed less TCR diversity than newly diagnosed patients showed. It was in persistent disease that TRBV28, TRBJ1-2 and TRBJ2-5 were favored. The work looked only at peripheral blood and did not look at thyroid tissue.

The sequence was collected from a female donor with Graves disease. The sample was peripheral blood mononuclear cells (PBMCs), taken when the disease was refractory, from a patient treated with antithyroid drugs. J is TRBJ1-5 and V is TRBV6-2 or TRBV6-3; D is undetermined. The CDR3 sequence: CASSYDDQPQHF. The CDR3 region has the DNA TGTGCCAGCAGTTACGACGATCAGCCCCAGCATTTT.